Described below is a single TCR beta chain sequence and its context. Its target is not known. The sample originates from a study of response to subunit inactivated influenza vaccine. General study findings and limits: Few additional T cells are recruited per seasonal influenza vaccination, authors suggested.

TCRdb re-called the RT-PCR reads through MiXCR, storing one row per CDR3 protein. The table records around 180,000 distinct CDR3 sequences, about a tenth of them present only once. This CDR3 spans 16 amino acids. CDR1 and CDR2 (germline): MNHEY, SMNVEV (reference sequence). The V end lost 1 base, the J end lost 7 bases, and 17 bases lay between the germline ends. The sequences come from non-naive T cells sorted from PBMCs, collected on the day of vaccination. This rearrangement joins TRBV27 to TRBJ1-5; D gene uncertain. The clonotype was recovered from a man aged 45-65 years who received an inactivated influenza vaccine. The chain's CDR3 is CASSLFALSGEQPQHF. The CDR3 DNA follows: TGTGCCAGCAGTTTATTCGCCCTTAGCGGAGAGCAGCCCCAGCATTTT.